This record covers a single T cell receptor beta chain. A few counts support this clone. Its antigen is unknown. No quality values exist for individual bases; no much larger clone is one base distant. The CDR3 numbers 14 residues from cysteine through phenylalanine. Only the CDR3 part of the read is kept: 42 bases, read in frame from the first base. Based on the germline V gene (reference sequence), the CDR1 and CDR2 sequences are MNHEY and SMNVEV. Trimming takes 1 base from V and 3 bases from J, and the germline ends sit 8 bases apart. The data were obtained in a study of CD8+ T cells in alopecia areata (dated by TCRdb to the late 2010s). Study-level background: Treated patients were enrolled in an open-label pilot trial of oral tofacitinib, 5 to 10 mg twice daily, for moderate-to-severe alopecia areata. Tofacitinib was given for 6 to 18 months, followed by 6 months of follow-up off drug to assess delayed response and recurrence. Disease severity in treated patients was measured with the SALT score, which quantifies the percentage of affected scalp surface area. In both human patients and the C3H/HeJ mouse model, the study applied high-throughput TCRbeta sequencing to look at T cell clonal expansion in alopecia areata. In humans, TCRbeta sequencing was performed on scalp tissue and on sorted CD4+ and CD8+ peripheral blood T cells from healthy controls and from patients with patchy or totalis/universalis alopecia areata. Biopsies were taken from tofacitinib-treated patients at baseline and at 4 and 24 weeks of treatment, and a later scalp biopsy was taken in several of the tofacitinib-treated patients. Scalp clonality was compared among normal scalp (n=4), patchy alopecia areata scalp (n=8), and alopecia totalis/universalis scalp (n=8). RNA was extracted with the PAXgene miRNA kit for fixed scalp, the miRNeasy kit for PBMCs, and the RNeasy kit for mouse skin. TCRbeta CDR3 regions were amplified by immunoSEQ multiplex PCR using 35 Vbeta forward and 13 Jbeta reverse primers.

General study outcomes and caveats: Shared TCR sequences between patients were less evident than in mice, which may be partly attributable to HLA diversity in the patient population. Higher clonality and more expanded CD8+ clones were observed in lesional scalp than in normal scalp, particularly in alopecia totalis/universalis, a finding suggestive of antigenic drive. Because the treated cohort was small and had just a single nonresponder, larger studies are needed to establish links between baseline CD8+ expansion and response. During tofacitinib treatment, many expanded lesional clones remained in scalp and blood, and this persistence may partly explain relapse after treatment is stopped. Scalp clonality and the number of expanded CD8+ clones among the top 100 scalp clones were significantly decreased by tofacitinib. Resident alphabeta T cells in normal human skin are also sequenced, complicating scalp TCR repertoire analysis, unlike mouse skin dominated by gammadelta T cells.

The time point label here, explained by the study, means: 20 to 30 weeks on oral tofacitinib. The treatment or condition tag for this specimen amounts to: oral pan-JAK inhibitor, 5-10 mg twice daily. Lesional scalp punch biopsies and peripheral blood were obtained from alopecia areata patients. PBMCs were separated by density centrifugation and stained for CD3, CD4 and CD8, after which CD4+ and CD8+ T cells were sorted on a FACSAria. The library was made by the immunoSEQ multiplex PCR assay. RNA was extracted from all samples and reverse transcribed into cDNA as template for TCR sequencing. SuperScript III was used for first-strand cDNA synthesis, primed with a 2:1 mix of oligo-dT and random hexamers. A synthetic immune receptor repertoire was used to assess amplification bias, and residual bias was removed computationally. The source study handled its data this way. Raw reads were preprocessed for error removal, and CDR3 was defined according to IMGT conventions as running from the conserved cysteine to phenylalanine. Clonality was computed as 1 minus the Shannon entropy, with the entropy normalized by log2 of the number of productive unique TCRs. Whether each scalp clone was CD4 or CD8 was inferred by checking scalp TCRbeta sequences against the CD4 and CD8 repertoires from sorted blood. This immuneACCESS table, as held by TCRdb, lists in-frame sequences with V and J called but not all clones. Of the missing ones, under half trace to an unresolved V gene in checked studies; the others have no known cause. That table furnishes V, J and clone size, whereas the DNA furnished D and trimming. The sample profile shows some 120,000 clones; 50% to 75% of them were found once. The ten biggest clones cover 9.5% to 15% of the sample.

This TCR was sampled from a human donor with alopecia areata. In this chain, TRBV27 is recombined with TRBJ2-3, with no confidently assigned D gene. The material was CD8+ T cells sorted from blood, obtained at week 24, from a patient treated with tofacitinib. The CDR3 corresponds to CASSLLEETDTQYF. The DNA sequence is as follows: TGTGCCAGCAGTTTATTAGAAGAGACAGATACGCAGTATTTT.